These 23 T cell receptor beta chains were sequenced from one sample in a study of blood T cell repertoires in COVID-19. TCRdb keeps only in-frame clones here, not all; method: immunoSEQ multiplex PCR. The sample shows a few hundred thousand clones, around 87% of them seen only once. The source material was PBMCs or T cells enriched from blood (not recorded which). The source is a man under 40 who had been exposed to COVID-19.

The CDR3 spells CASSVVGQGADEQFF. The CDR3 DNA is TGTGCCAGCAGCGTAGTAGGACAGGGGGCGGATGAGCAGTTCTTC. The chain uses TRBV9 and TRBJ2-1; 11 bases fit TRBD1. CDR1 is SGDLS, CDR2 YYNGEE, per germline. This CDR3 region has 15 residues. The J segment lost 8 bases and the V segment lost 0 bases, leaving 4 bases of the junction unmatched.

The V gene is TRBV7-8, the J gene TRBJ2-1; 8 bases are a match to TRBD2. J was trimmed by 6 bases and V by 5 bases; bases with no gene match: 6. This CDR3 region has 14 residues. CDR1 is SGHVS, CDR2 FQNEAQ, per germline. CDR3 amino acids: CASSVGGAGNEQFF. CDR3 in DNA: TGTGCCAGCAGCGTCGGGGGGGCCGGCAATGAGCAGTTCTTC.

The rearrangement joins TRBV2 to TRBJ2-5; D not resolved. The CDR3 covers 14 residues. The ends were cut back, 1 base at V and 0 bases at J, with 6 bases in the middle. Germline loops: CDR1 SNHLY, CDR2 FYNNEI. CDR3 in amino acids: CASSEVGDQETQYF. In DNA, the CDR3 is TGTGCCAGCAGTGAAGTGGGCGACCAAGAGACCCAGTACTTC.

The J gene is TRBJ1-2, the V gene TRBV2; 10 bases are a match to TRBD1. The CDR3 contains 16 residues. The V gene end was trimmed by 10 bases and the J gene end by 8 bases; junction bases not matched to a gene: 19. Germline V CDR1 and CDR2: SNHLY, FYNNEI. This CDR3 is CATTSYFSGTGEGYTF. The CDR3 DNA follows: TGTGCCACGACATCCTACTTCTCCGGGACAGGGGAAGGCTACACCTTC. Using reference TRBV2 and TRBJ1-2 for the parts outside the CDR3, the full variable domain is EPEVTQTPSHQVTQMGQEVILRCVPISNHLYFYWYRQILGQKVEFLVSFYNNEISEKSEIFDDQFSVERPDGSNFTLKIRSTKLEDSAMYFCATTSYFSGTGEGYTFGSGTRLTVV.

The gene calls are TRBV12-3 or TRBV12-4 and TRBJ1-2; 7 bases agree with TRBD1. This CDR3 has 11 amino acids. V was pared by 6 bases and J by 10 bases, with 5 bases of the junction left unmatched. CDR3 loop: CASSTDRDYTF. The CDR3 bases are TGTGCCAGCAGCACCGACAGGGACTACACCTTC.

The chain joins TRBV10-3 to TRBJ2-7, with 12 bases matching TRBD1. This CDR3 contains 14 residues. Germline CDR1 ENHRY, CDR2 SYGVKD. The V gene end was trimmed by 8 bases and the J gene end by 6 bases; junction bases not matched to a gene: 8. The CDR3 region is CAIGKGQGAIEQYF. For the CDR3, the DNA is TGTGCCATCGGGAAGGGACAGGGGGCAATCGAGCAGTACTTC.

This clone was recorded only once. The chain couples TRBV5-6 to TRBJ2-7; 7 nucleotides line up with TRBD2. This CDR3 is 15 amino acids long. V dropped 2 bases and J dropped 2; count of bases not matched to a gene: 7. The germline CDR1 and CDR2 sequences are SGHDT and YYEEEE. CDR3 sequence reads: CASSFLTAGAYEQYF. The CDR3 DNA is TGTGCCAGCAGCTTCCTGACCGCGGGGGCCTACGAGCAGTACTTC.

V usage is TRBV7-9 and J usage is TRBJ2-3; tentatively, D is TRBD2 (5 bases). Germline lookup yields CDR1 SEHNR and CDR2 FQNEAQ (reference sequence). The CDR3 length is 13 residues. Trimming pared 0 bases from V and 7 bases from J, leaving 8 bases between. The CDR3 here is CASSLALGNTQYF. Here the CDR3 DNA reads TGTGCCAGCAGCTTAGCGCTCGGGAATACGCAGTATTTT.

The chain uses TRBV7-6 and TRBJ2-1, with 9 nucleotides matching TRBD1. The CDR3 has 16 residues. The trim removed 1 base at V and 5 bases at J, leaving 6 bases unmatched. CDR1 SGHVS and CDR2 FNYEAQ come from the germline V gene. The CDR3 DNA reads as TGTGCCAGCAGCTTAGAGGGGACAGGGCAACACAATGAGCAGTTCTTC. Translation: CASSLEGTGQHNEQFF.

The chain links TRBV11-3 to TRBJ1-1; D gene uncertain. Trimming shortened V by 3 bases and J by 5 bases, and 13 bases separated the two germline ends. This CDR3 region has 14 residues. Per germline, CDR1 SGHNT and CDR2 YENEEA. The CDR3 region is CASSFGQGGTEAFF. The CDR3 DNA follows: TGTGCCAGCAGCTTCGGCCAAGGCGGAACTGAAGCTTTCTTT.

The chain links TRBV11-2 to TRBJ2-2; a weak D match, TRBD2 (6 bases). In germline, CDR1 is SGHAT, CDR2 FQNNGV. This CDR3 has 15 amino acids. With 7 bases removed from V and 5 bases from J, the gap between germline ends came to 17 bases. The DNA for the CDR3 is TGTGCCAGCACTCCTTCGGGACTCAGAACCGGGGAGCTGTTTTTT. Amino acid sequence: CASTPSGLRTGELFF.

The CDR3 region is CASSQESSGYKSTGELFF. CDR3 sequence (DNA): TGCGCCAGCAGCCAAGAGTCTAGCGGGTATAAAAGCACCGGGGAGCTGTTTTTT. V usage is TRBV4-1 and J usage is TRBJ2-2; TRBD2 matches at 8 bases. This CDR3 has 18 amino acids. Germline lookup yields CDR1 MGHRA and CDR2 YSYEKL. J was trimmed by 4 bases and V by 0 bases; bases with no gene match: 10.

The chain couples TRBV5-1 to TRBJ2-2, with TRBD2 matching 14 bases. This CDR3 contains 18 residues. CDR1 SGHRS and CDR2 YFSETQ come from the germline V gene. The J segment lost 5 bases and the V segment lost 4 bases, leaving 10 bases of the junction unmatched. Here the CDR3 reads CASSRTSGGPGPTGELFF. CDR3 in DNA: TGCGCCAGCAGCAGGACTAGCGGGGGGCCGGGGCCAACCGGGGAGCTGTTTTTT.

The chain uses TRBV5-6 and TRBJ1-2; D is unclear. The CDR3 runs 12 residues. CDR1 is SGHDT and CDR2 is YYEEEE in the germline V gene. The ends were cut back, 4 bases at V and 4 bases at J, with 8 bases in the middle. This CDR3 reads CASSDPGYGYTF. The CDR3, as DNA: TGTGCCAGCAGCGATCCGGGCTATGGCTACACCTTC.

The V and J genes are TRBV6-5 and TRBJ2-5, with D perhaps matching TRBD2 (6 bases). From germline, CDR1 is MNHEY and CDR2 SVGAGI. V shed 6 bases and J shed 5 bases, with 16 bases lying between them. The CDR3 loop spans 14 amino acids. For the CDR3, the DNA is TGTGCCAGCAGGGGGTGGGGGGAGTTGGAGACCCAGTACTTC. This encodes CASRGWGELETQYF.

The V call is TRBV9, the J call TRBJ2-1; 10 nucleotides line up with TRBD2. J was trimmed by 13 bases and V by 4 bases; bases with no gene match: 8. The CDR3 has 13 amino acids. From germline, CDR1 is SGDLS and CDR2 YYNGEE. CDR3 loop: CASSPSSSGGQFF. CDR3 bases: TGTGCCAGCAGCCCCAGTTCTAGCGGGGGTCAGTTCTTC.

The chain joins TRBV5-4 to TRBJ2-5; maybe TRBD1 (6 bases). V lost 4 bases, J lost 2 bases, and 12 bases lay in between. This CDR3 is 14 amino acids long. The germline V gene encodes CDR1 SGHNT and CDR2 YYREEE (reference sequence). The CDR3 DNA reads TGTGCCAGCAGCGCAGGGACACGACAAGAGACCCAGTACTTC. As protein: CASSAGTRQETQYF.

The CDR3 DNA reads as TGCGCCAGCAGCTCCGGACTAGCACACGATATACAAGAGACCCAGTACTTC. It yields the protein CASSSGLAHDIQETQYF. This rearrangement joins TRBV5-1 to TRBJ2-5; TRBD2 matches 8 bases. This CDR3 comprises 17 residues. J lost 2 bases, V lost 3 bases, and 12 bases had no gene match. Germline values: CDR1 SGHRS, CDR2 YFSETQ.

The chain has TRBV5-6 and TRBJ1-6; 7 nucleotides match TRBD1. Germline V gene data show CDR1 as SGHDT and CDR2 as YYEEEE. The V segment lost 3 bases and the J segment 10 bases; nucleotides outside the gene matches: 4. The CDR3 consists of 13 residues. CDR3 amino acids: CASSSTGRSPLHF. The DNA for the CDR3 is TGTGCCAGCAGCTCGACAGGGCGATCACCCCTCCACTTT.

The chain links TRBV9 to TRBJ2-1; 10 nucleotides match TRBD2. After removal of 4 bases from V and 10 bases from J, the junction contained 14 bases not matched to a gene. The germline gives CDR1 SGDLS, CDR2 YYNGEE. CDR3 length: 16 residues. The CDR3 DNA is TGTGCCAGCAGCCCCCAATTAGCGGGGGGTAGGAAAGAGCAGTTCTTC. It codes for CASSPQLAGGRKEQFF.

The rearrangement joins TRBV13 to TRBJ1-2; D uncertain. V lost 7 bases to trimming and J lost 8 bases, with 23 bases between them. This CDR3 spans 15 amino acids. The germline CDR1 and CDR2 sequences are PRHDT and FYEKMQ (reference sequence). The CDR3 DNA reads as TGTGCCAGCACCATAGGTCAGACCGGTTTCGGGGGCTACACCTTC. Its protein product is CASTIGQTGFGGYTF.

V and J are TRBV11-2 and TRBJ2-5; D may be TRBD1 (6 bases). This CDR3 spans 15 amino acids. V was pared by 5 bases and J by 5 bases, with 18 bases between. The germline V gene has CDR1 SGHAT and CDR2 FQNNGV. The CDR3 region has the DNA TGTGCCAGCAGCCCTTCGGTGGGGGCAGGGGAGACCCAGTACTTC. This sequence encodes CASSPSVGAGETQYF.

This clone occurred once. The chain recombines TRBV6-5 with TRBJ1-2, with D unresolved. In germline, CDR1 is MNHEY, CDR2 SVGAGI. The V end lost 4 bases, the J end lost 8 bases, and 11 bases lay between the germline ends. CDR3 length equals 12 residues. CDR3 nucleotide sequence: TGTGCCAGCAGTTCTGGGCTCCACGGCTACACCTTC. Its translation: CASSSGLHGYTF.